This T cell receptor (beta chain) was recorded in a study of T cell repertoires in cytomegalovirus infection. Study-level background: Recently described HLA-C-restricted plus well-studied HLA-B-restricted CMV epitopes were used.

On this clonotype: Its matching antigen is unknown.

MiXCR, applied by TCRdb to the reads, yields one record per CDR3 protein. The sample lists around 300,000 distinct CDR3 sequences, roughly 21% occurring once. The source of this sequence is a human donor in good health (CMV status not recorded). Some clones in this sample may be carry-over from other donors' samples. Sequenced material: cultured PBMCs, taken from culture after CMV antigen stimulation.

This CDR3 reads CSARGLSSPYEQYV. In DNA, the CDR3 is TGCAGTGCTAGAGGTCTGAGTTCGCCCTACGAGCAGTACGTC. The chain carries TRBV20-1 and TRBJ2-7; D not certain. Trimming stripped 1 base from V and 2 bases from J, with 12 bases between. There are 14 residues in the CDR3. CDR1 and CDR2 (germline): DFQATT, SNEGSKA (reference sequence).